These 29 T cell receptor beta chains came from one sample sequenced in a study of T cell responses to AZD1222 COVID-19 vaccine. Clones were sequenced by immunoSEQ multiplex PCR, and TCRdb holds only the in-frame ones, with some missing. The repertoire holds around 160,000 clones, with approximately 90% as singletons. Sequencing was performed on peripheral blood, taken on day 0 of MenACWY control vaccination. The receptors derive from an adult in good health.

The rearrangement joins TRBV3-1 (or the pseudogene TRBV3-2) to TRBJ1-1; 7 bases fit TRBD1. CDR1 and CDR2 from the germline V gene are LGHDT and YNNKEL (reference sequence). CDR3 length: 13 residues. With V trimmed by 4 bases and J by 4 bases, 3 bases remained unmatched. The CDR3, as DNA: TGTGCCAGCAGCCTGACAGGGCGCACTGAAGCTTTCTTT. It codes for CASSLTGRTEAFF.

V is TRBV5-1 and J is TRBJ1-3; D unresolved. The V gene lost 2 bases and the J gene lost 0 bases, with 9 bases spanning the gap. This CDR3 contains 15 residues. Germline lookup yields CDR1 SGHRS and CDR2 YFSETQ. In nucleotides, the CDR3 is TGCGCCAGCAGCTTCGATGGTACCTCTGGAAACACCATATATTTT. This sequence encodes CASSFDGTSGNTIYF.

The chain couples TRBV29-1 to TRBJ1-5; the D gene is possibly TRBD1 (5 bases). V was cut by 4 bases and J by 0 bases, with 10 bases left in between. CDR1 is SQVTM, CDR2 ANQGSEA, per germline. There are 14 residues in the CDR3. As DNA, the CDR3 is TGCAGCGTTGCGCTGGGGGATAGCAATCAGCCCCAGCATTTT. Translated, it gives CSVALGDSNQPQHF.

This clone was counted a single time. The rearrangement uses TRBV21-1 and TRBJ2-5; the DNA was not used to check the table's D call, TRBD1. TRBV21-1 is listed as a pseudogene. The length of the CDR3 is 13 residues. CDR3 nucleotide sequence: TGTGCCAGCAGCAACGGCAGGGAAGAGACCCAGTACTTC. As protein: CASSNGREETQYF.

This chain links TRBV7-3 with TRBJ2-7, with TRBD1 identical over 7 bases. Per germline, CDR1 SGHTA and CDR2 FQGTGA. With V trimmed by 3 bases and J by 1 base, 0 bases remained unmatched. The CDR3 loop spans 13 amino acids. Here the CDR3 DNA reads TGTGCCAGCAGCTTGGACAGGTCCTACGAGCAGTACTTC. This translates into CASSLDRSYEQYF. Full variable domain (missing parts from reference TRBV7-3 and TRBJ2-7): GAGVSQTPSNKVTEKGKYVELRCDPISGHTALYWYRQSLGQGPEFLIYFQGTGAADDSGLPNDRFFAVRPEGSVSTLKIQRTERGDSAVYLCASSLDRSYEQYFGPGTRLTVT.

The chain combines TRBV18 with TRBJ2-7; perhaps TRBD2 as D (6 bases). The V end lost 6 bases, the J end lost 5 bases, and 29 bases lay between the germline ends. The germline V gene has CDR1 KGHSH and CDR2 LQKENI. The CDR3 sequence is 18 residues long. CDR3 sequence: CASSLGIRDSFTHHEQYF. CDR3 DNA sequence: TGTGCCAGCTCGCTAGGAATCCGGGACTCCTTTACCCACCACGAGCAGTACTTC. The full variable domain, with the rest looked up from reference TRBV18 and TRBJ2-7, is NAGVMQNPRHLVRRRGQEARLRCSPMKGHSHVYWYRQLPEEGLKFMVYLQKENIIDESGMPKERFSAEFPKEGPSILRIQQVVRGDSAAYFCASSLGIRDSFTHHEQYFGPGTRLTVT.

This rearrangement joins TRBV3-1 (or the pseudogene TRBV3-2) to TRBJ1-4; weak D call: TRBD1 (5 bases). The CDR3 spans 15 residues. Germline loops: CDR1 LGHDT, CDR2 YNNKEL (reference sequence). V shed 0 bases and J shed 7 bases, with 12 bases lying between them. CDR3 DNA: TGTGCCAGCAGCCAAGATACGGGGACGAGTGAAAAACTGTTTTTT. Its protein is CASSQDTGTSEKLFF.

This chain links TRBV19 with TRBJ1-2, with D maybe TRBD1 (5 bases). Trimming shortened V by 2 bases and J by 6 bases, and 16 bases separated the two germline ends. The germline V gene encodes CDR1 LNHDA and CDR2 SQIVND (reference sequence). This CDR3 has 15 residues. CDR3 sequence (DNA): TGTGCCAGTAGTATAAGGGGCGATGAGTATAATGGCTACACCTTC. Protein: CASSIRGDEYNGYTF. The entire variable domain, with the rest obtained from reference TRBV19 and TRBJ1-2, is as follows: DGGITQSPKYLFRKEGQNVTLSCEQNLNHDAMYWYRQDPGQGLRLIYYSQIVNDFQKGDIAEGYSVSREKKESFPLTVTSAQKNPTAFYLCASSIRGDEYNGYTFGSGTRLTVV.

This chain joins TRBV6-1 and TRBJ1-4; D may be TRBD1 (6 bases). The ends were cut back, 2 bases at V and 6 bases at J, with 13 bases in the middle. The CDR3 is 15 amino acids. The germline V gene encodes CDR1 MNHNS and CDR2 SASEGT. The CDR3 nucleotides read TGTGCCAGCAGTGAAAATTTAGGGGGGGATGAAAAACTGTTTTTT. Its protein product is CASSENLGGDEKLFF.

The CDR3 bases are TGTGCCAGCAGTACGATAGGGACAGGGGAGAATGAGCAGTTCTTC. The encoded protein is CASSTIGTGENEQFF. V is TRBV28 and J is TRBJ2-1; 10 bases line up with TRBD1. CDR1 and CDR2 (germline): MDHEN, SYDVKM. The junction had 8 bases not matched to a gene; V was cut back by 5 bases and J by 7 bases. The CDR3 has 15 residues.

V is TRBV2 and J is TRBJ2-7; D may correspond to TRBD1 or TRBD2 (5 bases each). The CDR3 has 13 amino acids. V was clipped by 8 bases and J by 3 bases, with 14 bases between them. Germline V gives CDR1 SNHLY, CDR2 FYNNEI. CDR3 amino acids: CASVEGFLYEQYF. The CDR3 DNA follows: TGTGCCAGCGTCGAGGGGTTCCTCTACGAGCAGTACTTC.

The CDR3 DNA reads as TGTGCCACCACGAGCATCCGGGATGCTGGAAACACCATATATTTT. Amino acid sequence: CATTSIRDAGNTIYF. V gene TRBV2 combines with J gene TRBJ1-3, with D unclear. CDR1 and CDR2 from the germline V gene are SNHLY and FYNNEI. The CDR3 runs 15 residues. V lost 10 bases and J 2 bases, leaving 18 bases between the germline ends. Full variable domain (rest looked up from reference TRBV2 and TRBJ1-3): EPEVTQTPSHQVTQMGQEVILRCVPISNHLYFYWYRQILGQKVEFLVSFYNNEISEKSEIFDDQFSVERPDGSNFTLKIRSTKLEDSAMYFCATTSIRDAGNTIYFGEGSWLTVV.

This chain links TRBV5-6 with TRBJ2-1; D gene uncertain. This CDR3 region has 11 residues. Germline V gene lookup returns CDR1 SGHDT and CDR2 YYEEEE. V was cut by 5 bases and J by 4 bases, with 4 bases left in between. CDR3 sequence reads: CASSNYNEQFF. The CDR3 coding sequence is TGTGCCAGCAGTAATTACAATGAGCAGTTCTTC.

The V and J genes are TRBV10-3 and TRBJ2-7, with D possibly being TRBD2 (5 bases). Germline V gene data show CDR1 as ENHRY and CDR2 as SYGVKD. This CDR3 is 13 amino acids long. Trimming removed 7 bases at V and 3 bases at J, with 13 bases between. Here the CDR3 reads CAITERGNYEQYF. The CDR3 DNA is TGTGCCATCACCGAGAGAGGGAACTACGAGCAGTACTTC.

The chain links TRBV4-1 to TRBJ1-5; tentative D call: TRBD1 (5 bases). From germline, CDR1 is MGHRA and CDR2 YSYEKL. The CDR3 has 19 residues. Trimming removed 1 base from V and 0 bases from J, with 19 bases in between. CDR3 region: CASSQGRARASYSNQPQHF. The CDR3, as DNA: TGCGCCAGCAGCCAAGGTCGTGCCAGGGCGTCATATAGCAATCAGCCCCAGCATTTT.

The chain is built from TRBV5-1 and TRBJ2-1, with TRBD2 matching over 9 bases. CDR1 is SGHRS, CDR2 YFSETQ, per germline. The CDR3 is 15 amino acids. V was clipped by 0 bases and J by 4 bases; unmatched bases: 2. The CDR3 spells CASSLASGMYNEQFF. CDR3 bases: TGCGCCAGCAGCTTGGCTAGCGGGATGTACAATGAGCAGTTCTTC.

V gene TRBV20-1 combines with J gene TRBJ1-1; D perhaps matches TRBD1 (5 bases). The CDR3 is 13 amino acids. The V gene's germline CDR1 is DFQATT and CDR2 SNEGSKA (reference sequence). The V and J ends lost 3 bases and 0 bases respectively, with 8 bases between them. Here the CDR3 DNA reads TGCAGTGCTAGTGGGGGGGTGAACACTGAAGCTTTCTTT. Translation: CSASGGVNTEAFF.

The rearrangement links TRBV2 to TRBJ1-1; weak D call: TRBD1 (5 bases). Trimming removed 5 bases at V and 1 base at J, with 17 bases between. Germline CDR1 is SNHLY and CDR2 is FYNNEI. This CDR3 is 16 amino acids long. The CDR3 coding sequence is TGTGCCAGCAGTATGTTATGGACGGGGGGGAACACTGAAGCTTTCTTT. Its protein is CASSMLWTGGNTEAFF.

The chain uses TRBV5-6 and TRBJ2-1; 11 bases agree with TRBD2. Germline V CDR1 and CDR2: SGHDT, YYEEEE. J was trimmed by 4 bases and V by 2 bases; bases with no gene match: 5. CDR3 length: 16 residues. CDR3 amino acids: CASSFLAGGNYNEQFF. The CDR3 bases are TGTGCCAGCAGCTTCCTAGCGGGAGGTAATTACAATGAGCAGTTCTTC.

The chain links TRBV11-2 to TRBJ2-1; D is uncertain. Germline lookup yields CDR1 SGHAT and CDR2 FQNNGV. The V gene lost 3 bases and the J gene lost 3 bases, with 6 bases spanning the gap. CDR3 length: 13 residues. As DNA, the CDR3 is TGTGCCAGCAGCTTGGCACTCTACAATGAGCAGTTCTTC. Its protein is CASSLALYNEQFF.

CDR3 protein: CATQLGGSYGYTF. The CDR3 DNA reads as TGTGCCACTCAATTAGGGGGGAGCTATGGCTACACCTTC. The J gene is TRBJ1-2, the V gene TRBV5-4, with D perhaps matching TRBD1 (6 bases). This CDR3 comprises 13 residues. V lost 9 bases and J lost 4, with 16 bases in between. Germline V gives CDR1 SGHNT, CDR2 YYREEE (reference sequence).

The chain uses TRBV7-9 and TRBJ1-4; D remains ambiguous. Looked up from germline, CDR1 is SEHNR and CDR2 is FQNEAQ (reference sequence). Deletions cut 1 base from V and 10 bases from J, with 4 bases between. The CDR3 has 11 amino acids. The CDR3 region has the DNA TGTGCCAGCAGCTTAGGGGGAAAACTGTTTTTT. Translating gives CASSLGGKLFF.

Only a few counts were recorded for this clone. V and J are TRBV18 and TRBJ2-1, with unresolved D. Per the germline V gene, CDR1 is KGHSH and CDR2 is LQKENI. This CDR3 contains 19 residues. V lost 2 bases and J 8 bases, leaving 28 bases between the germline ends. The CDR3 bases are TGTGCCAGCTCACCAAAATGGAATATGGGCCGTGACACCGATTATGAGCAGTTCTTC. As protein: CASSPKWNMGRDTDYEQFF.

This sequence joins TRBV11-2 and TRBJ1-2; D gene ambiguous. The CDR3 has 13 residues. The V gene lost 0 bases and the J gene lost 5 bases, with 7 bases spanning the gap. The V gene's germline CDR1 is SGHAT and CDR2 FQNNGV. The CDR3 protein is CASSLDRRYGYTF. The CDR3 DNA reads TGTGCCAGCAGCTTAGATCGAAGATATGGCTACACCTTC.

The rearrangement uses TRBV7-2 and TRBJ1-6; D possibly corresponds to TRBD1 (5 bases). Germline loops: CDR1 SGHTA, CDR2 FQGNSA. V dropped 6 bases and J dropped 5 bases, with 17 bases sitting between them. This CDR3 is built from 16 residues. The CDR3 loop reads CASSITGGIDNSPLHF. CDR3 in DNA: TGTGCCAGCAGTATCACTGGGGGGATCGATAATTCACCCCTCCACTTT.

The genes are TRBV7-8 and TRBJ2-7; 9 bases align to TRBD2. Germline V CDR1 and CDR2: SGHVS, FQNEAQ. This CDR3 has 14 amino acids. After removal of 0 bases from V and 4 bases from J, the junction contained 1 base not matched to a gene. DNA for the CDR3: TGTGCCAGCAGCTTAGCTAGCGGGAGTTACGAGCAGTACTTC. Residues: CASSLASGSYEQYF.

This clone came up once. This chain links TRBV7-2 with TRBJ1-4; possible D gene TRBD1, 5 bases. This CDR3 region has 15 residues. Trimming stripped 9 bases from V and 8 bases from J, with 22 bases between. Per germline, CDR1 SGHTA and CDR2 FQGNSA. The CDR3 spells CASRPSRGVGEKLFF. The DNA of the CDR3 is TGTGCCAGTCGACCCTCAAGGGGCGTAGGGGAAAAACTGTTTTTT.

The V call is TRBV19, the J call TRBJ1-2; no firm D call. Deletions cut 7 bases from V and 0 bases from J, with 6 bases between. The CDR3 contains 12 residues. Germline CDR1 is LNHDA and CDR2 is SQIVND (reference sequence). This CDR3 is CASTVTNYGYTF. In nucleotides, the CDR3 is TGTGCCAGTACTGTGACTAACTATGGCTACACCTTC.

J is TRBJ1-1 and V is TRBV10-3, with D perhaps matching TRBD1 (5 bases). Trimming pared 4 bases from V and 0 bases from J, leaving 12 bases between. CDR3 size: 15 residues. The germline CDR1 and CDR2 sequences are ENHRY and SYGVKD. The CDR3 coding sequence is TGTGCCATCAGTGCCGGACAACGAATGAACACTGAAGCTTTCTTT. Protein: CAISAGQRMNTEAFF.